A selection of T cell receptor beta chains follows, all from one sample in a study of metastatic and nonmetastatic thyroid tumors. TCRdb re-processed the PCR reads through MiXCR. The sample has fewer than 20,000 clones, just under 30% seen once; the top ten hold roughly 24%. The sample taken for sequencing was tumor tissue. These receptors were taken from a male donor with papillary thyroid cancer or a benign thyroid nodule (not recorded which). Some clones in this sample may be carry-over from other donors' samples. CDR3s include the opening cysteine and the closing phenylalanine or tryptophan. The D gene is left open where the match is weak.

J: TRBJ2-6
V: TRBV6-1
D: TRBD2
length: 17
CDR3: CASSEAPGGAGANVLTF

J: TRBJ2-3
V: TRBV5-1
D: NA
length: 13
CDR3: CASSLDDADTQYF

J: TRBJ1-1
V: TRBV5-1
D: NA
length: 14
CDR3: CASSQTGENTEAFF

J: TRBJ2-5
V: TRBV4-2
D: NA
length: 13
CDR3: CASSQVPGETQYF

J: TRBJ2-3
V: TRBV25-1
D: NA
length: 14
CDR3: CASSDLRGTDTQYF

J: TRBJ2-5
V: TRBV7-3
D: NA
length: 15
CDR3: CASRPSTSMSETQYF

J: TRBJ2-1
V: TRBV3-1
D: NA
length: 15
CDR3: CASSQDSSLGDEQFF

J: TRBJ2-1
V: TRBV6-2/TRBV6-3
D: TRBD2
length: 15
CDR3: CASRPGTSDRDEQFF

J: TRBJ1-5
V: TRBV10-3
D: NA
length: 12
CDR3: CAISEGAQPQHF

J: TRBJ2-2
V: TRBV9
D: NA
length: 14
CDR3: CASSVGGISGELFF

J: TRBJ2-5
V: TRBV10-3
D: TRBD2
length: 14
CDR3: CAISEDSGGETQYF

J: TRBJ2-7
V: TRBV6-6
D: NA
length: 15
CDR3: CASSYGQGRSYEQYF

J: TRBJ1-1
V: TRBV11-3
D: NA
length: 13
CDR3: CASSLAEHTEAFF

J: TRBJ2-7
V: TRBV7-2
D: TRBD1
length: 14
CDR3: CASSLGQGAYEQYF

J: TRBJ2-5
V: TRBV15
D: NA
length: 15
CDR3: CATSREKGVRETQYF

J: TRBJ1-5
V: TRBV6-1
D: NA
length: 15
CDR3: CASSERYPPGGVVDF

J: TRBJ2-5
V: TRBV9
D: NA
length: 15
CDR3: CASSPLRGSQETQYF

J: TRBJ2-7
V: TRBV6-1
D: NA
length: 16
CDR3: CASSPVGRLGTYEQYF

J: TRBJ2-7
V: TRBV5-1
D: NA
length: 15
CDR3: CASSLQTGGAYEQYF

J: TRBJ2-1
V: TRBV11-1
D: NA
length: 15
CDR3: CASSSSDVGPNEQFF

J: TRBJ1-3
V: TRBV4-1
D: NA
length: 15
CDR3: CASSQSGGGGNTIYF

J: TRBJ2-1
V: TRBV7-6
D: NA
length: 15
CDR3: CASSSRAVSYNEYFF

J: TRBJ2-3
V: TRBV4-2
D: TRBD2
length: 18
CDR3: CASSPKRGTSGDTDTQYF

J: TRBJ2-2
V: TRBV5-1
D: TRBD2
length: 16
CDR3: CASSFAGLAGVGELFF

J: TRBJ2-6
V: TRBV6-4
D: NA
length: 15
CDR3: CASSEGRSGANVLTF

J: TRBJ1-2
V: TRBV30
D: NA
length: 11
CDR3: CAWSVRYRYTF

J: TRBJ1-2
V: TRBV30
D: NA
length: 14
CDR3: CAWSTTSTVGGYTF

J: TRBJ2-7
V: TRBV7-3
D: TRBD1
length: 14
CDR3: CASSLMGTGHEQYF

J: TRBJ2-1
V: TRBV30
D: NA
length: 15
CDR3: CACGWAPTTVNEQFF

J: TRBJ2-7
V: TRBV28
D: TRBD2
length: 15
CDR3: CASSSTGGTGYEQYF

J: TRBJ2-1
V: TRBV18
D: NA
length: 16
CDR3: CASSPTGPGGTNEQFF

J: TRBJ1-1
V: TRBV20-1
D: NA
length: 13
CDR3: CSAREGILPGAFF

J: TRBJ2-7
V: TRBV30
D: NA
length: 15
CDR3: CAWSGLAQGSYEQYF

J: TRBJ2-7
V: TRBV7-2
D: TRBD1
length: 14
CDR3: CASSLGDRGFEQYF

J: TRBJ2-5
V: TRBV6-1
D: TRBD2
length: 16
CDR3: CASNPSGGPRYETQYF

J: TRBJ2-3
V: TRBV12-3/TRBV12-4
D: NA
length: 11
CDR3: CASTGTDTQYF

J: TRBJ2-7
V: TRBV6-2/TRBV6-3
D: NA
length: 14
CDR3: CASSEDSSFYEQYF

J: TRBJ2-1
V: TRBV6-2/TRBV6-3
D: TRBD2
length: 15
CDR3: CASSSLAGAYNEQFF

J: TRBJ2-5
V: TRBV24-1
D: TRBD2
length: 14
CDR3: CATSDPGLVGTQYF

J: TRBJ2-1
V: TRBV29-1
D: TRBD2
length: 15
CDR3: CSVAGLAGGSNEQFF

J: TRBJ1-4
V: TRBV2
D: NA
length: 13
CDR3: CASCRWANEKLFF

J: TRBJ2-3
V: TRBV11-2
D: TRBD2
length: 17
CDR3: CASSLIVIAGAGDTHYF

J: TRBJ2-1
V: TRBV4-1
D: TRBD2
length: 17
CDR3: CASSRGGLVLKGNEQFF

J: TRBJ1-2
V: TRBV6-4
D: NA
length: 15
CDR3: CASSDSPGPLDGYTF

J: TRBJ2-3
V: TRBV6-1
D: TRBD2
length: 15
CDR3: CASSTSGGAPDTRYF

J: TRBJ2-6
V: TRBV19
D: NA
length: 15
CDR3: CASREGAQGANVLTF

J: TRBJ2-1
V: TRBV5-1
D: TRBD2
length: 15
CDR3: CASSSLAGGPGEQFF

J: TRBJ2-7
V: TRBV7-2
D: NA
length: 14
CDR3: CASSPRVGVYEQYF

J: TRBJ2-7
V: TRBV28
D: NA
length: 14
CDR3: CASSTLSVSYEQYF

J: TRBJ2-7
V: TRBV5-1
D: NA
length: 14
CDR3: CASRRGINPYEQYF